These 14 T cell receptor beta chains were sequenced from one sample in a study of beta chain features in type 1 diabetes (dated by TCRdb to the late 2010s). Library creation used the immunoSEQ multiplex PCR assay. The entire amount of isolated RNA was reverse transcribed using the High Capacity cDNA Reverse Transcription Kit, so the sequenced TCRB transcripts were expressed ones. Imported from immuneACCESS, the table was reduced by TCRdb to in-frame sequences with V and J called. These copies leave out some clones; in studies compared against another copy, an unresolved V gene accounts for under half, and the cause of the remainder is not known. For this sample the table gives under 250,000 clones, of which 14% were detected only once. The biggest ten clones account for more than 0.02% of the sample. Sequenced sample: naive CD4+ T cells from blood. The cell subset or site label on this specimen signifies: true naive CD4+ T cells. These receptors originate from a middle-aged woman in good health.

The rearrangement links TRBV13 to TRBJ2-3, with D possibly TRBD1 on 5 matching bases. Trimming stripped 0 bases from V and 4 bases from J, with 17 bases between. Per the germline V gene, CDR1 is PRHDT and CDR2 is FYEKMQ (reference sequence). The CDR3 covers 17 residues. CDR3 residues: CASSLGAGATMPDTQYF. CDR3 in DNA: TGTGCCAGCAGCTTAGGGGCTGGGGCTACCATGCCAGATACGCAGTATTTT.

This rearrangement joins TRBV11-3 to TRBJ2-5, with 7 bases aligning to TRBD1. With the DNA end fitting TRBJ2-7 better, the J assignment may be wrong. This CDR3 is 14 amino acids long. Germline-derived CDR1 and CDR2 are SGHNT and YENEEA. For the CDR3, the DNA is TGTGCCAGCAGTTCACGGGACAGATCCTACGAGCAGTACTTC. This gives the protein CASSSRDRSYEQYF.

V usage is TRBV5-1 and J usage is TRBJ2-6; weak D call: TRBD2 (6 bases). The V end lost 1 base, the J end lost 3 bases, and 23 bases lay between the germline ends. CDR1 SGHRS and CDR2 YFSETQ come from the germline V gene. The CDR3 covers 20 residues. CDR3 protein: CASSLPSTIGGTFGANVLTF. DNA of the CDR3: TGCGCCAGCAGCTTGCCCTCAACGATTGGGGGGACTTTTGGGGCCAACGTCCTGACTTTC.

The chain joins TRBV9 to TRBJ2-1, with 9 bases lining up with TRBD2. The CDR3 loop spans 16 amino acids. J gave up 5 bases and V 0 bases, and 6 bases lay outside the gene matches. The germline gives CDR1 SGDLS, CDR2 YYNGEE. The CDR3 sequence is CASSVVGSGGNNEQFF. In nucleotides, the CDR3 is TGTGCCAGCAGCGTAGTAGGTAGCGGGGGTAACAATGAGCAGTTCTTC.

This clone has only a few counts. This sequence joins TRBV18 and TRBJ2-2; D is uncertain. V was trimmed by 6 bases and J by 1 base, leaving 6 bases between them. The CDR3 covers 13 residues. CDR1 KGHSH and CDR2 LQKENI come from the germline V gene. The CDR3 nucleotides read TGTGCCAGCTCTGGGCTGAACACCGGGGAGCTGTTTTTT. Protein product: CASSGLNTGELFF.

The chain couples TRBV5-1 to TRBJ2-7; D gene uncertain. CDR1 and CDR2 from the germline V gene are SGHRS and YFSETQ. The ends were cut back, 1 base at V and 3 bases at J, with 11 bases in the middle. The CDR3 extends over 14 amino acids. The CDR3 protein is CASSLRISVYEQYF. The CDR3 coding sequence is TGCGCCAGCAGCTTGCGCATCTCGGTCTACGAGCAGTACTTC.

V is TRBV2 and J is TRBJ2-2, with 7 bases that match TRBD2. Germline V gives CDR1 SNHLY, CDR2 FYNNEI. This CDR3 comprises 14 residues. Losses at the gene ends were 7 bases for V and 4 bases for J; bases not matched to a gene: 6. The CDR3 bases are TGTGCCAGCATTGGACTAGGAGGCACCGGGGAGCTGTTTTTT. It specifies CASIGLGGTGELFF. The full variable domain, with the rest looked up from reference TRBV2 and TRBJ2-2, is EPEVTQTPSHQVTQMGQEVILRCVPISNHLYFYWYRQILGQKVEFLVSFYNNEISEKSEIFDDQFSVERPDGSNFTLKIRSTKLEDSAMYFCASIGLGGTGELFFGEGSRLTVL.

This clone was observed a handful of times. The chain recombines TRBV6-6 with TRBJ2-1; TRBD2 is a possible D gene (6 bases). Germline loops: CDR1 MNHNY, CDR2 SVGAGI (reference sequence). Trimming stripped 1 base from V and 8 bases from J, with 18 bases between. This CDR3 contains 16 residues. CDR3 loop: CASSYWAGRLPDEQFF. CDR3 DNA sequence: TGTGCCAGCAGTTACTGGGCGGGACGCCTACCCGATGAGCAGTTCTTC.

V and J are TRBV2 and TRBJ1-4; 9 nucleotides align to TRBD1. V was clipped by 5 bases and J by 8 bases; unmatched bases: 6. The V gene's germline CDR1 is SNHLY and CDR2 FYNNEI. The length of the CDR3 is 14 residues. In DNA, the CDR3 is TGTGCCAGCAGTCCCGGGACAGGGAACGAAAAACTGTTTTTT. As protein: CASSPGTGNEKLFF. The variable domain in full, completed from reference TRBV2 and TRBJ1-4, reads EPEVTQTPSHQVTQMGQEVILRCVPISNHLYFYWYRQILGQKVEFLVSFYNNEISEKSEIFDDQFSVERPDGSNFTLKIRSTKLEDSAMYFCASSPGTGNEKLFFGSGTQLSVL.

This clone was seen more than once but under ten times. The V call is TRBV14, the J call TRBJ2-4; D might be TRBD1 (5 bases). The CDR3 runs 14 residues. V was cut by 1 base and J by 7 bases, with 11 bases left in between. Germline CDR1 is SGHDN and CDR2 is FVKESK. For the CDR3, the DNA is TGTGCCAGCAGCCAAGCAGGGCTACGGAACATTCAGTACTTC. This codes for CASSQAGLRNIQYF.

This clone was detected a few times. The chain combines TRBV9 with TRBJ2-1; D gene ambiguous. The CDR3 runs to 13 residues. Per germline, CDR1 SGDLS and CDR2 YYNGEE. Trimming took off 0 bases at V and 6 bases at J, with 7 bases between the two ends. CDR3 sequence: CASSVASLNEQFF. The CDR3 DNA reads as TGTGCCAGCAGCGTAGCTAGTCTCAATGAGCAGTTCTTC.

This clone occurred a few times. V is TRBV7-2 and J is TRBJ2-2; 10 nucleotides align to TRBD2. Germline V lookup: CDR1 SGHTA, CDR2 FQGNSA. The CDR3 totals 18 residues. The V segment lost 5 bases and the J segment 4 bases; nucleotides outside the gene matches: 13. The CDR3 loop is CASSGKRGGSVGTGELFF. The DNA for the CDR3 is TGTGCCAGCAGCGGGAAGCGGGGGGGGTCGGTGGGCACCGGGGAGCTGTTTTTT.

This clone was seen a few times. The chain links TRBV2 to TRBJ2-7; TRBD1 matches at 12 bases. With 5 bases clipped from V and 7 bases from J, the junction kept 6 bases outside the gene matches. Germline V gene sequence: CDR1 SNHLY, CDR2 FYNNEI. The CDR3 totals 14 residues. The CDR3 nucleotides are TGTGCCAGCAGTAGGGGACAGGGGGCGCGGGAGCAGTACTTC. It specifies CASSRGQGAREQYF.

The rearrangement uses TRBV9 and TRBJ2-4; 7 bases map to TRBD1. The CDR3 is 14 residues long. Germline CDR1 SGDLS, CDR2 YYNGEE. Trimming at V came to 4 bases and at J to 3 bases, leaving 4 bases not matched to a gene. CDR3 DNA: TGTGCCAGCAGCCCCCGGGACAGCAAAAACATTCAGTACTTC. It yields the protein CASSPRDSKNIQYF.